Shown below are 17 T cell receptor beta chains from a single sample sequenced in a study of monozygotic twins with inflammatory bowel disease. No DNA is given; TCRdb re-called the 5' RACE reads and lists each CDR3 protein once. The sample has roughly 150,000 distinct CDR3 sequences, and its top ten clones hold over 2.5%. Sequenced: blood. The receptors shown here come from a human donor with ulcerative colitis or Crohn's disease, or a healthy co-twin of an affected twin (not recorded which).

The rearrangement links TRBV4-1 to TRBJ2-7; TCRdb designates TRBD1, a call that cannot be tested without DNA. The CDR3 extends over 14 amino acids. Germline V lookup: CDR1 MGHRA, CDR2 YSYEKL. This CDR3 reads CASSLGQGGYEQYF.

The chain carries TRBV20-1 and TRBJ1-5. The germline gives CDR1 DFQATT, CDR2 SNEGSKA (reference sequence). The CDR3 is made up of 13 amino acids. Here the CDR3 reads CSARDRSNQPQHF.

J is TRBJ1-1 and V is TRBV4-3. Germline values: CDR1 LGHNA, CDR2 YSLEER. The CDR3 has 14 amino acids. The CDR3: CASSLNGGITEAFF.

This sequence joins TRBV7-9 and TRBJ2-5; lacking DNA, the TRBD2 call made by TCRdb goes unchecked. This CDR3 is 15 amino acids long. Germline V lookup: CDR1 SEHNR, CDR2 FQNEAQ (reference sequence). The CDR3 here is CASSRLAGVAGTQYF.

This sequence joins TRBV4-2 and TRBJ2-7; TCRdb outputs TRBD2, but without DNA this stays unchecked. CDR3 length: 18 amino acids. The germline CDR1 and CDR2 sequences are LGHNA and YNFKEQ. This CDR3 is CASSQVLSRGTDIYEQYF.

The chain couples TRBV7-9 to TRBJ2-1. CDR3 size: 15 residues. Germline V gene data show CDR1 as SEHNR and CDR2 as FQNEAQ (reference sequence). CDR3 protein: CASSIQVSSYNEQFF. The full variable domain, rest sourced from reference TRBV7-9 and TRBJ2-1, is DTGVSQNPRHKITKRGQNVTFRCDPISEHNRLYWYRQTLGQGPEFLTYFQNEAQLEKSRLLSDRFSAERPKGSFSTLEIQRTEQGDSAMYLCASSIQVSSYNEQFFGPGTRLTVL.

The CDR3 sequence is CASSLSGTSGRAPGELFF. The chain links TRBV27 to TRBJ2-2; TCRdb outputs TRBD2, but without DNA this stays unchecked. The CDR3 consists of 18 residues. Germline CDR1 reads MNHEY; CDR2 reads SMNVEV (reference sequence).

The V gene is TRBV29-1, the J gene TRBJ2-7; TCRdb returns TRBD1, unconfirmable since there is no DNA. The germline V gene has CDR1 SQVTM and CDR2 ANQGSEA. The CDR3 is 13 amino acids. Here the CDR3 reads CSVVRDRPYEQYF.

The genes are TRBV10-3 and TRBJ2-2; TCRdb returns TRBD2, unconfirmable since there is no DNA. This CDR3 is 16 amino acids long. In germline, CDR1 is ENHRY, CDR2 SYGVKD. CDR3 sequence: CAISGTSGSNTGELFF.

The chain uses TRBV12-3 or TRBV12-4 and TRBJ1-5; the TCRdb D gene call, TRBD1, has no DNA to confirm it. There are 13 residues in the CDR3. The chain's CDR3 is CASSWASNQPQHF.

The CDR3 is CASSPPGQGYYGYTF. The gene calls are TRBV5-4 and TRBJ1-2; the TCRdb call, TRBD1, lacks DNA for checking. The germline gives CDR1 SGHNT, CDR2 YYREEE (reference sequence). This CDR3 spans 15 amino acids.

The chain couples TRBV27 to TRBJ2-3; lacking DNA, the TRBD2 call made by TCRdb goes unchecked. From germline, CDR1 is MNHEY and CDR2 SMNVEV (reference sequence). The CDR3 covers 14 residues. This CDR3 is CASSSRAWPDTQYF.

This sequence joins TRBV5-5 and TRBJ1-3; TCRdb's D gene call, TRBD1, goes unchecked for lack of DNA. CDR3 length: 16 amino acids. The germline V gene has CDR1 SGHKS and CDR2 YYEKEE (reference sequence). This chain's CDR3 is CASSLVDRVSGNTIYF.

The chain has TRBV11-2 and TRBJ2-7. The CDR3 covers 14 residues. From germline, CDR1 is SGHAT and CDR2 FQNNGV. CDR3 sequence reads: CASSLDRQTYEQYF.

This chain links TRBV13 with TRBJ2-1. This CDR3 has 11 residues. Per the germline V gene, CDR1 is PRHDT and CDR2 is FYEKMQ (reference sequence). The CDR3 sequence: CASSAYNEQFF.

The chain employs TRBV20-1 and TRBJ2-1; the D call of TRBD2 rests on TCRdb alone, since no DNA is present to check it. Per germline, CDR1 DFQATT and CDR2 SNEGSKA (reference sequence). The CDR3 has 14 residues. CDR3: CSAPGLAGLDEQFF.

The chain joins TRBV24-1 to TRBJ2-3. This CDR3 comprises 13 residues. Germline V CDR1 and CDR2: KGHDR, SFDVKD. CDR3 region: CATSDDSTDTQYF.